The 17 T cell receptor beta chains presented below share a single source sample, sequenced in a study of vaccination and CD4 T cells after COVID-19. The antigens of these receptors remain unknown. The sample's treatment: roughly 11-day PBMC culture with coronavirus spike peptide pools or control peptides (ViraFEST assay). Harvesting of the unexposed donor's CD4+ T cells predated the COVID-19 pandemic (2011-2018). Sequencing of the DNA from cultured CD4+ T cells was carried out with the Oncomine TCR Beta short-read assay. TCRdb passed the PCR reads through MiXCR, listing each CDR3 protein once. Of thousands of distinct CDR3 sequences listed, less than 55% are singletons. The sequenced sample was CD4+ T cells from blood, cultured in vitro. These receptors originate from a human donor in good health.

This chain joins TRBV7-9 and TRBJ1-1; no firm D call. Trimming pared 1 base from V and 6 bases from J, leaving 12 bases between. The CDR3 length is 14 residues. Germline-derived CDR1 and CDR2 are SEHNR and FQNEAQ (reference sequence). CDR3 protein: CASSLDLGGAEAFF. CDR3 nucleotide sequence: TGTGCCAGCAGCTTAGATCTGGGTGGAGCTGAAGCTTTCTTT.

This chain uses TRBV2 with TRBJ2-5; 12 nucleotides line up with TRBD2. The V and J ends lost 1 base and 7 bases, in that order; junction bases with no gene match: 4. The CDR3 is made up of 15 amino acids. Per germline, CDR1 SNHLY and CDR2 FYNNEI. CDR3 coding DNA: TGTGCCAGCAGTGAAGACTCTAGCGGGAGGGGGACCCAGTACTTC. Protein: CASSEDSSGRGTQYF.

The V call is TRBV6-2 or TRBV6-3, the J call TRBJ2-3; maybe TRBD2 (6 bases). The length of the CDR3 is 14 residues. The V end was cut by 8 bases, the J end by 1 base, with 13 bases between. CDR1 is MNHEY, CDR2 SVGEGT, per germline. CDR3 region: CASAYGEGTDTQYF. CDR3 in DNA: TGTGCCAGCGCTTACGGGGAGGGCACAGATACGCAGTATTTT.

The chain joins TRBV9 to TRBJ2-7; D may be TRBD1 (6 bases). CDR1 and CDR2 from the germline V gene are SGDLS and YYNGEE. The length of the CDR3 is 14 residues. Trimming stripped 3 bases from V and 2 bases from J, with 12 bases between. CDR3 DNA sequence: TGTGCCAGCAGCGCAGGACAGCAACCCTACGAGCAGTACTTC. Encoded protein: CASSAGQQPYEQYF.

The rearrangement joins TRBV6-2 or TRBV6-3 to TRBJ2-7; 9 bases line up with TRBD1. The CDR3 consists of 15 residues. V was pared by 4 bases and J by 6 bases, with 10 bases of the junction left unmatched. The V gene's germline CDR1 is MNHEY and CDR2 SVGEGT. The CDR3, as DNA: TGTGCCAGCAGTTCCTCCGGGACAGGGTCCCCCGAGCAGTACTTC. Translation gives CASSSSGTGSPEQYF.

The chain recombines TRBV6-1 with TRBJ2-1, with 9 nucleotides matching TRBD2. The germline gives CDR1 MNHNS, CDR2 SASEGT. The ends lost 6 bases at V and 5 bases at J; junction bases unmatched: 8. The CDR3 spans 15 residues. CDR3 amino acids: CASSLSSGKNNEQFF. DNA for the CDR3: TGTGCCAGCAGCTTATCTAGCGGGAAGAACAATGAGCAGTTCTTC.

This chain joins TRBV6-5 and TRBJ2-7, with TRBD2 identical over 9 bases. J lost 4 bases, V lost 4 bases, and 5 bases had no gene match. This CDR3 region has 14 residues. Germline values: CDR1 MNHEY, CDR2 SVGAGI. The chain's CDR3 is CASSSALAGYEQYF. For the CDR3, the DNA is TGTGCCAGCAGTTCCGCGCTAGCGGGATACGAGCAGTACTTC.

The CDR3 DNA reads TGTGCCAGCAGCTCGATTATGGGACCGCCGAGAGGTTACGAGCAGTACTTC. Translation: CASSSIMGPPRGYEQYF. The rearrangement uses TRBV11-2 and TRBJ2-7; D possibly matches TRBD1 or TRBD2 (5 bases each). CDR1 is SGHAT and CDR2 is FQNNGV in the germline V gene. The V end lost 4 bases, the J end lost 4 bases, and 23 bases lay between the germline ends. The CDR3 length is 17 residues. Based on the CDR3 plus reference TRBV11-2 and TRBJ2-7, the full variable domain is EAGVAQSPRYKIIEKRQSVAFWCNPISGHATLYWYQQILGQGPKLLIQFQNNGVVDDSQLPKDRFSAERLKGVDSTLKIQPAKLEDSAVYLCASSSIMGPPRGYEQYFGPGTRLTVT.

The chain has TRBV7-6 and TRBJ2-7, with 7 bases lining up with TRBD2. The CDR3 is 14 amino acids. V lost 5 bases to trimming and J lost 6 bases; unmatched junction nucleotides: 10. Germline lookup yields CDR1 SGHVS and CDR2 FNYEAQ. The CDR3: CASSPGGGVAEQYF. The CDR3 DNA sequence: TGTGCCAGCAGCCCCGGGGGAGGGGTGGCCGAGCAGTACTTC. The full variable domain, with the rest looked up from reference TRBV7-6 and TRBJ2-7, is GAGVSQSPRYKVTKRGQDVALRCDPISGHVSLYWYRQALGQGPEFLTYFNYEAQQDKSGLPNDRFSAERPEGSISTLTIQRTEQRDSAMYRCASSPGGGVAEQYFGPGTRLTVT.

The V and J genes are TRBV19 and TRBJ1-2; D unclear. V lost 2 bases and J 5 bases, leaving 18 bases between the germline ends. Germline V gene lookup returns CDR1 LNHDA and CDR2 SQIVND (reference sequence). This CDR3 is 16 amino acids long. The CDR3 spells CASSILEQTLRYGYTF. The CDR3 coding sequence is TGTGCCAGTAGTATATTGGAGCAAACCCTACGGTATGGCTACACCTTC.

The chain combines TRBV6-1 with TRBJ1-2, with 8 positions matching TRBD1. Germline CDR1 and CDR2: MNHNS and SASEGT. The CDR3 is 17 amino acids. After removal of 6 bases from V and 2 bases from J, the junction contained 14 bases not matched to a gene. The CDR3 sequence: CASSPQRAGGRNYGYTF. The CDR3 nucleotides read TGTGCCAGCAGCCCACAGCGGGCAGGGGGCAGGAACTATGGCTACACCTTC.

V usage is TRBV24-1 and J usage is TRBJ2-3, with D perhaps TRBD2 (5 bases). Germline V lookup: CDR1 KGHDR, CDR2 SFDVKD. Trimming took off 6 bases at V and 2 bases at J, with 14 bases between the two ends. The length of the CDR3 is 15 residues. The CDR3 bases are TGTGCCACCAGTCTGAGGGCCGATCTCACAGATACGCAGTATTTT. Translating gives CATSLRADLTDTQYF.

This clonotype was counted only a few times. The chain uses TRBV10-1 and TRBJ2-5, with TRBD2 identical over 8 bases. Germline lookup yields CDR1 WNHNN and CDR2 SYGVQD (reference sequence). Trimming at V came to 5 bases and at J to 2 bases, leaving 4 bases not matched to a gene. The CDR3 spans 14 residues. In DNA form, the CDR3 reads TGCGCCAGCAGTAACGGGGGGGTACAAGAGACCCAGTACTTC. Translating gives CASSNGGVQETQYF.

This clonotype was counted between two and nine times. This chain connects TRBV6-1 to TRBJ1-2; possibly TRBD1 for D (6 bases). There are 11 residues in the CDR3. CDR1 MNHNS and CDR2 SASEGT come from the germline V gene. V dropped 6 bases and J dropped 7 bases, with 9 bases sitting between them. DNA for the CDR3: TGTGCCAGCAGGAGGGGGGGTGGCTACACCTTC. Its protein product is CASRRGGGYTF.

This chain links TRBV7-2 with TRBJ1-2; D call uncertain. The germline V gene has CDR1 SGHTA and CDR2 FQGNSA. The CDR3 extends over 14 amino acids. V was cut by 3 bases and J by 5 bases, with 13 bases left in between. In DNA, the CDR3 is TGTGCCAGCAGCTTGGTAATACAGTCTTATGGCTACACCTTC. Its protein product is CASSLVIQSYGYTF.

There are a few counts of this clonotype. The V gene is TRBV7-8, the J gene TRBJ2-3; tentative D call: TRBD2 (6 bases). From germline, CDR1 is SGHVS and CDR2 FQNEAQ. Trimming removed 5 bases from V and 0 bases from J, with 15 bases in between. This CDR3 contains 16 residues. The CDR3 protein is CASSQTRRASTDTQYF. The CDR3 region has the DNA TGTGCCAGCAGCCAGACCCGGAGGGCTAGCACAGATACGCAGTATTTT. Drawing the rest from reference TRBV7-8 and TRBJ2-3, the complete variable domain is GAGVSQSPRYKVAKRGQDVALRCDPISGHVSLFWYQQALGQGPEFLTYFQNEAQLDKSGLPSDRFFAERPEGSVSTLKIQRTQQEDSAVYLCASSQTRRASTDTQYFGPGTRLTVL.

This clonotype was picked up a small number of times. The chain has TRBV19 and TRBJ1-2; 7 bases align to TRBD1. Germline V CDR1 and CDR2: LNHDA, SQIVND (reference sequence). CDR3 length: 15 amino acids. With V trimmed by 5 bases and J by 2 bases, 8 bases remained unmatched. CDR3: CASSSGTDLNYGYTF. CDR3 DNA: TGTGCCAGTAGTTCCGGGACAGATTTAAACTATGGCTACACCTTC.